These 7 T cell receptor beta chains share one sample of origin, sequenced in a study of human T cells and chemical hapten exposure. Described time point: patch test 2, 6 weeks after DPC sensitization. The treatment was: therapeutic diphenylcyclopropenone sensitization with weekly scalp DPC. TCRdb redid the calling of the RACE reads with MiXCR, one entry per CDR3 protein. This sample has 350,000 to 400,000 distinct CDR3 sequences, with about 6.3% found just once. This material consisted of whole blood, taken in connection with sensitization to the hapten diphenylcyclopropenone (DPC). The origin of the receptors is a woman aged 18-30 years with alopecia areata. Some clones in this sample may be carry-over from other donors' samples.

This clonotype was seen a handful of times. The chain couples TRBV12-3 or TRBV12-4 to TRBJ2-1; TRBD2 aligns across 11 bases. There are 16 residues in the CDR3. Germline trimming cut 5 bases from V and 7 bases from J; bases unmatched to any gene: 10. Written as DNA, the CDR3 is TGTGCCAGCAGTGGAAATAGCGGGGGGGCCTGGAATGAGCAGTTCTTC. Translation gives CASSGNSGGAWNEQFF.

This clonotype has a handful of counts. In nucleotides, the CDR3 is TGTGCCAGCATGGGGGCGCCGGGCTCTGGGGCCAACGTCCTGACTTTC. As protein: CASMGAPGSGANVLTF. This chain joins TRBV12-3 or TRBV12-4 and TRBJ2-6, with D perhaps matching TRBD1 (6 bases). Trimming took 7 bases from V and 0 from J, leaving 13 bases between them. This CDR3 comprises 16 residues.

This clonotype appeared many times. The chain carries TRBV28 and TRBJ2-3; D unclear. In germline, CDR1 is MDHEN, CDR2 SYDVKM. V was cut by 7 bases and J by 4 bases, with 9 bases left in between. CDR3 length: 12 residues. This CDR3 is CASMGPSDTQYF. CDR3 nucleotides: TGTGCCAGCATGGGCCCCTCAGATACGCAGTATTTT.

The chain combines TRBV20-1 with TRBJ2-3; 8 bases map to TRBD2. CDR3 length: 14 residues. V lost 6 bases and J lost 4; bases outside the gene matches: 9. Germline assignment: CDR1 DFQATT and CDR2 SNEGSKA (reference sequence). DNA for the CDR3: TGCAGTGCAAAGCGGGGGAGCCGAGCAGATACGCAGTATTTT. Protein: CSAKRGSRADTQYF.

This clonotype was seen many times. The rearrangement links TRBV27 to TRBJ1-6; D is unresolved. Germline V gene lookup returns CDR1 MNHEY and CDR2 SMNVEV (reference sequence). The CDR3 is made up of 13 amino acids. V was trimmed by 6 bases and J by 3 bases, leaving 6 bases between them. As DNA, the CDR3 is TGTGCCAGCAGATCTGTCTATAATTCACCCCTCCACTTT. It yields the protein CASRSVYNSPLHF.

This clonotype was seen ten or more times. The J gene is TRBJ2-1, the V gene TRBV2; 9 nucleotides agree with TRBD2. The length of the CDR3 is 13 residues. Germline assignment: CDR1 SNHLY and CDR2 FYNNEI. Trimming at V came to 8 bases and at J to 4 bases, leaving 3 bases not matched to a gene. The CDR3 loop is CASGTSPYNEQFF. The CDR3 DNA is TGTGCCAGCGGGACTAGCCCTTACAATGAGCAGTTCTTC.

This clonotype was recorded a few times. V is TRBV10-3 and J is TRBJ2-5, with D unresolved. The length of the CDR3 is 14 residues. Per germline, CDR1 ENHRY and CDR2 SYGVKD. V dropped 3 bases and J dropped 4 bases, with 12 bases sitting between them. The CDR3 loop is CAISDSTVLETQYF. The CDR3 DNA is TGTGCCATCAGTGACAGTACCGTGTTAGAGACCCAGTACTTC.